The rows below give T cell receptor beta chains drawn from one sample of a study of cytomegalovirus exposure and HLA in healthy donors. The table came from immunoSEQ multiplex PCR; TCRdb's copy has only in-frame clones and leaves some out. The sample lists about 120,000 clones, over 70% occurring once. Sequences were obtained from PBMCs. These receptors were obtained from a woman between 40 and 50 years old in good health and CMV-seropositive. Each CDR3 is given with its conserved first and last residue.

v_gene | CDR3aa
TRBV7-2 | CASSPSGQGVYEQFF
TRBV28 | CASSTGLAGGVYYNEQFF
TRBV28 | CASLRDSQETQYF
TRBV6-4 | CASSLKQGWSSYNEQFF
TRBV6-1 | CASSELGTGRRPQHF
TRBV15 | CATSRDRSGANVLTF
TRBV30 | CAWSAGSGYGYTF
TRBV6-6 | CANITGGPLPTDTQYF
TRBV6-5 | CASSWGGDYEQYF
TRBV4-1 | CASSPEGPRGTEAFF
TRBV29-1 | CSVEDAGYGYTF
TRBV7-2 | CASSLVREQPQHF
TRBV9 | CASSVAGGTYNEQFF
TRBV6-6 | CASSSGQGFEKLFF
TRBV2 | CASSDGGLPRDEQFF
TRBV5-6 | CASSRTPETQYF
TRBV7-9 | CASSPDGMNTEAFF
TRBV27 | CASSGTSGGLKNIQYF
TRBV7-6 | CASSPAVRLGAETQYF
TRBV5-6 | CASSLRGSLGYTEAFF
TRBV5-4 | CASSPRQNLNTEAFF
TRBV14 | CASSQDPLAGGYTDTQYF
TRBV5-1 | CASSLFVDSKDEQYF
TRBV28 | CASRSGRNEQFF
TRBV7-2 | CASRTAYEQYF
TRBV19 | CAISIRGLAGGVSYEQYF
TRBV28 | CATGELTGELFF
TRBV5-4 | CASSKQGYEQYF
TRBV7-2 | CASSLAGVYTDTQYF